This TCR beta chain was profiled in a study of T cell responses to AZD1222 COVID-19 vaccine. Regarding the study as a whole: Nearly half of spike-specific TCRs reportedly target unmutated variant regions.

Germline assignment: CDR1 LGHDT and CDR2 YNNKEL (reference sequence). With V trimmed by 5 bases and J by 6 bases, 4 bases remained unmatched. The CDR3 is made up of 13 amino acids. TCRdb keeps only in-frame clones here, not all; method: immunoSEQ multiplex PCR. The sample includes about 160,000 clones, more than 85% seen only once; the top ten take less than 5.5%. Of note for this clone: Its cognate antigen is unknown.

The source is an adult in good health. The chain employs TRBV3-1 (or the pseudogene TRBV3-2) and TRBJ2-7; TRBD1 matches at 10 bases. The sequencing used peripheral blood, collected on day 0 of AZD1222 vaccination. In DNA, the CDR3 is TGTGCCAGCAGCTCGGGACAGGGGCTCGAGCAGTACTTC. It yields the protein CASSSGQGLEQYF.